Below are 24 T cell receptor beta chains sequenced from a single sample in a study of blood T cell repertoires in COVID-19. Here immunoSEQ multiplex PCR was the method, and the copy in TCRdb shows in-frame clones only, minus some. The sample has about 98,000 clones, approximately 90% seen once. The sequenced material came from peripheral blood. The receptors derive from a woman in her forties or fifties with COVID-19, enrolled during active disease.

J is TRBJ1-4 and V is TRBV28, with 8 bases matching TRBD1. Germline trimming cut 5 bases from V and 5 bases from J; bases unmatched to any gene: 10. Germline CDR1 and CDR2: MDHEN and SYDVKM. The CDR3 loop spans 16 amino acids. CDR3 sequence (DNA): TGTGCCAGCAGTCCTCTGACAGGGGCCGCCAATGAAAAACTGTTTTTT. This sequence encodes CASSPLTGAANEKLFF.

This clone was counted a few times. CDR3 in DNA: TGTGCCAGCAGGCCGACAGGGTTAAATTTCCAGCAGTACTTC. Protein sequence: CASRPTGLNFQQYF. V usage is TRBV6-5 and J usage is TRBJ2-7; 7 bases map to TRBD1. The CDR3 spans 14 residues. Germline values: CDR1 MNHEY, CDR2 SVGAGI. With V trimmed by 6 bases and J by 8 bases, 13 bases remained unmatched.

This clone has just a few counts. This chain links TRBV30 with TRBJ2-3, with D possibly being TRBD2 (5 bases). V lost 0 bases to trimming and J lost 0 bases, with 10 bases between them. CDR1 GTSNPN and CDR2 SVGIG come from the germline V gene (reference sequence). CDR3 size: 15 residues. The CDR3 reads CAWSVLDASTDTQYF. The CDR3, as DNA: TGTGCCTGGAGTGTACTAGATGCTAGCACAGATACGCAGTATTTT. Complete variable domain (other parts from reference TRBV30 and TRBJ2-3): SQTIHQWPATLVQPVGSPLSLECTVEGTSNPNLYWYRQAAGRGLQLLFYSVGIGQISSEVPQNLSASRPQDRQFILSSKKLLLSDSGFYLCAWSVLDASTDTQYFGPGTRLTVL.

This clone has a single count. This rearrangement joins TRBV23-1 to TRBJ1-2, with D possibly TRBD1 on 6 matching bases. TRBV23-1 has ORF status, its function being uncertain. There are 17 residues in the CDR3. The germline V and J ends were trimmed by 4 bases and 8 bases, with 26 bases remaining between them. In DNA, the CDR3 is TGCGCCAGCAGTCCGACAGTCTTACGAGGGGGAGATATGGGCTACACCTTC. Protein: CASSPTVLRGGDMGYTF.

Concerning this clone: Other DNA sequences in the same sample also yield this CDR3. This sequence joins TRBV10-3 and TRBJ2-1; the D is unclear. This CDR3 is 14 amino acids long. Trimming pared 4 bases from V and 12 bases from J, leaving 19 bases between. CDR1 and CDR2 from the germline V gene are ENHRY and SYGVKD. CDR3 nucleotide sequence: TGTGCCATCAGTGGTACGGAACTACGGTTCGGGCAGTTCTTC. Amino acid sequence: CAISGTELRFGQFF.

The J gene is TRBJ2-3, the V gene TRBV7-3; D is ambiguous. CDR3 length: 14 amino acids. CDR1 is SGHTA and CDR2 is FQGTGA in the germline V gene. Trimming took off 5 bases at V and 0 bases at J, with 9 bases between the two ends. The CDR3 spells CASSERSSTDTQYF. In DNA, the CDR3 is TGTGCCAGCAGCGAACGGAGTAGCACAGATACGCAGTATTTT.

CDR3 sequence: CASSPGVAGANVLTF. Written as DNA, the CDR3 is TGTGCCAGCAGTCCAGGGGTGGCTGGGGCCAACGTCCTGACTTTC. The chain employs TRBV28 and TRBJ2-6; weak D call: TRBD1 (6 bases). Per germline, CDR1 MDHEN and CDR2 SYDVKM. The CDR3 is 15 amino acids. V lost 5 bases, J lost 2 bases, and 10 bases lay in between. The entire variable domain, with the rest obtained from reference TRBV28 and TRBJ2-6, is as follows: DVKVTQSSRYLVKRTGEKVFLECVQDMDHENMFWYRQDPGLGLRLIYFSYDVKMKEKGDIPEGYSVSREKKERFSLILESASTNQTSMYLCASSPGVAGANVLTFGAGSRLTVL.

V usage is TRBV4-2 and J usage is TRBJ2-7; 11 nucleotides match TRBD1. V dropped 5 bases and J dropped 5; count of bases not matched to a gene: 11. Germline V gives CDR1 LGHNA, CDR2 YNFKEQ. CDR3 length: 16 residues. CDR3 sequence: CASSSSPGQGVNEQYF. CDR3 bases: TGTGCCAGCAGCTCCAGCCCGGGACAGGGGGTGAACGAGCAGTACTTC.

V and J are TRBV2 and TRBJ2-2, with D perhaps matching TRBD2 (5 bases). Germline lookup yields CDR1 SNHLY and CDR2 FYNNEI. Trimming removed 5 bases from V and 1 base from J, with 11 bases in between. This CDR3 spans 15 amino acids. CDR3 amino acids: CASSTRTLNTGELFF. The CDR3 DNA is TGTGCCAGCAGTACAAGGACTCTGAACACCGGGGAGCTGTTTTTT.

The V call is TRBV10-3, the J call TRBJ2-5; maybe TRBD2 (6 bases). The CDR3 loop spans 14 amino acids. The V end lost 2 bases, the J end lost 2 bases, and 9 bases lay between the germline ends. Germline CDR1 reads ENHRY; CDR2 reads SYGVKD. CDR3 DNA: TGTGCCATCAGTGAGACGGGAGTACAAGAGACCCAGTACTTC. Translated: CAISETGVQETQYF.

The V and J genes are TRBV2 and TRBJ2-7, with 9 bases identical to TRBD1. In germline, CDR1 is SNHLY, CDR2 FYNNEI. CDR3 length: 13 residues. V dropped 6 bases and J dropped 6; count of bases not matched to a gene: 6. CDR3 in DNA: TGTGCCAGCAGGACAGGGGGAGTGGGCGAGCAGTACTTC. This gives the protein CASRTGGVGEQYF.

CDR3 sequence reads: CATSRDRSAGVINYGYTF. CDR3 nucleotide sequence: TGTGCCACCAGCAGAGATAGGTCCGCAGGGGTCATTAACTATGGCTACACCTTC. The V call is TRBV15, the J call TRBJ1-2; TRBD1 is a possible D gene (6 bases). The CDR3 contains 18 residues. CDR1 and CDR2 from the germline V gene are LNHNV and YYDKDF (reference sequence). The V end was cut by 0 bases, the J end by 1 base, with 18 bases between.

This chain links TRBV7-6 with TRBJ1-4; 8 nucleotides align to TRBD1. CDR3 length: 15 residues. Looked up from germline, CDR1 is SGHVS and CDR2 is FNYEAQ. The V gene end was trimmed by 2 bases and the J gene end by 1 base; junction bases not matched to a gene: 0. The CDR3 region is CASSLTGGTNEKLFF. The CDR3 DNA follows: TGTGCCAGCAGCTTAACAGGGGGAACTAATGAAAAACTGTTTTTT. Filled out from reference TRBV7-6 and TRBJ1-4, the complete variable domain reads GAGVSQSPRYKVTKRGQDVALRCDPISGHVSLYWYRQALGQGPEFLTYFNYEAQQDKSGLPNDRFSAERPEGSISTLTIQRTEQRDSAMYRCASSLTGGTNEKLFFGSGTQLSVL.

This chain joins TRBV4-2 and TRBJ1-2, with 7 bases that match TRBD1. J lost 4 bases, V lost 1 base, and 3 bases had no gene match. CDR1 LGHNA and CDR2 YNFKEQ come from the germline V gene. CDR3 length: 14 residues. CDR3 sequence reads: CASSQAGGGYGYTF. The CDR3 nucleotides read TGTGCCAGCAGCCAAGCAGGGGGAGGCTATGGCTACACCTTC.

The chain carries TRBV3-1 (or the pseudogene TRBV3-2) and TRBJ2-5, with 10 bases identical to TRBD2. Germline V CDR1 and CDR2: LGHDT, YNNKEL (reference sequence). This CDR3 is built from 17 residues. The junction had 10 bases not matched to a gene; V was cut back by 4 bases and J by 2 bases. DNA for the CDR3: TGTGCCAGCAGCCCTCTTGGGGAGCGGGGGGGACAAGAGACCCAGTACTTC. It yields the protein CASSPLGERGGQETQYF.

The chain combines TRBV27 with TRBJ1-2; the D gene is possibly TRBD1 (5 bases). CDR1 is MNHEY, CDR2 SMNVEV, per germline (reference sequence). The V gene lost 6 bases and the J gene lost 5 bases, with 25 bases spanning the gap. This CDR3 contains 17 residues. The CDR3 DNA sequence: TGTGCCAGCAGCGGGGGACCCGGGGTGAACCTGGGGTATGGCTACACCTTC. Translation: CASSGGPGVNLGYGYTF.

The chain recombines TRBV2 with TRBJ2-3; D unresolved. The V end lost 3 bases, the J end lost 3 bases, and 13 bases lay between the germline ends. CDR1 is SNHLY and CDR2 is FYNNEI in the germline V gene. CDR3 length: 15 residues. The CDR3 region has the DNA TGTGCCAGCAGTGACGGCCCACTCGGGACAGATACGCAGTATTTT. Translated, it gives CASSDGPLGTDTQYF.

This chain uses TRBV18 with TRBJ2-7, with a possible D match to TRBD1 (6 bases). The CDR3 spans 12 residues. Trimming took 3 bases from V and 3 from J, leaving 6 bases between them. The germline gives CDR1 KGHSH, CDR2 LQKENI. CDR3 sequence: CASSPDSYEQYF. In nucleotides, the CDR3 is TGTGCCAGCTCACCGGACAGCTACGAGCAGTACTTC.

The chain's CDR3 is CARGGGKTGGTEAFF. The CDR3 DNA follows: TGTGCCAGAGGAGGTGGCAAGACAGGGGGCACTGAAGCTTTCTTT. V is TRBV5-3 and J is TRBJ1-1, with 9 bases aligning to TRBD1. TRBV5-3 is an ORF for which the function is uncertain. Losses at the gene ends were 7 bases for V and 4 bases for J; bases not matched to a gene: 11. The CDR3 is made up of 15 amino acids.

The CDR3 sequence: CASSRGLAGPTDTQYF. The CDR3 bases are TGTGCCAGCAGCAGGGGACTAGCGGGGCCCACAGATACGCAGTATTTT. The chain combines TRBV7-9 with TRBJ2-3; 13 nucleotides line up with TRBD2. CDR1 SEHNR and CDR2 FQNEAQ come from the germline V gene (reference sequence). The CDR3 totals 16 residues. The J segment lost 2 bases and the V segment lost 5 bases, leaving 4 bases of the junction unmatched.

This chain links TRBV15 with TRBJ1-2, with a tentative D call TRBD1 (5 bases). Trimming removed 0 bases at V and 4 bases at J, with 12 bases between. The CDR3 loop spans 15 amino acids. The germline CDR1 and CDR2 sequences are LNHNV and YYDKDF (reference sequence). CDR3 protein: CATSRERGGGYGYTF. In nucleotides, the CDR3 is TGTGCCACCAGCAGAGAAAGGGGCGGTGGCTATGGCTACACCTTC.

The chain employs TRBV19 and TRBJ2-3, with 7 nucleotides matching TRBD1. The CDR3 loop spans 15 amino acids. The germline V gene has CDR1 LNHDA and CDR2 SQIVND (reference sequence). The junction had 5 bases not matched to a gene; V was cut back by 4 bases and J by 1 base. The CDR3 DNA sequence: TGTGCCAGTAGTACTAGGACAGGCGGCACAGATACGCAGTATTTT. This translates into CASSTRTGGTDTQYF.

The chain has TRBV5-4 and TRBJ2-1, with TRBD1 matching over 7 bases. This CDR3 spans 17 amino acids. Germline V lookup: CDR1 SGHNT, CDR2 YYREEE (reference sequence). Trimming at V came to 4 bases and at J to 0 bases, leaving 10 bases not matched to a gene. Here the CDR3 reads CASSILSTGFSYNEQFF. CDR3 sequence (DNA): TGTGCCAGCAGCATACTCTCGACAGGGTTCTCCTACAATGAGCAGTTCTTC.

This clone was detected only a few times. This chain joins TRBV2 and TRBJ2-1; D possibly corresponds to TRBD2 (6 bases). Per the germline V gene, CDR1 is SNHLY and CDR2 is FYNNEI. This CDR3 is built from 15 residues. Trimming shortened V by 0 bases and J by 3 bases, and 9 bases separated the two germline ends. In DNA form, the CDR3 reads TGTGCCAGCAGTGAAGCCTCGGGACTCTACAATGAGCAGTTCTTC. It translates to CASSEASGLYNEQFF.